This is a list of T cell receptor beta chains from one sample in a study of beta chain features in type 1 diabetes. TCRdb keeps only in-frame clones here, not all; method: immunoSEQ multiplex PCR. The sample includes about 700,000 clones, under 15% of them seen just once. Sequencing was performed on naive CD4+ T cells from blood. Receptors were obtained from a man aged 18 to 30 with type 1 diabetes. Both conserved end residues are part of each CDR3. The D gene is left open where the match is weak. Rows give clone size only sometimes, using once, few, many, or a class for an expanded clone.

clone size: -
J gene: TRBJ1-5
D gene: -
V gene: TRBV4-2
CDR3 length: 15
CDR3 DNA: TGTGCCAGCAGCCAGACCAGGGATAGCAATCAGCCCCAGCATTTT
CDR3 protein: CASSQTRDSNQPQHF

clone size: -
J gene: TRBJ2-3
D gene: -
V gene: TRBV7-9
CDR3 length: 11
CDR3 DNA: TGTGCCAGCAGCCGAGGGGATACGCAGTATTTT
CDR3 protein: CASSRGDTQYF

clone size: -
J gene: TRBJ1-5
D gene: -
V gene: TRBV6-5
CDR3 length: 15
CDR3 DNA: TGTGCCAGCAGAACCGACAGATATAGCAATCAGCCCCAGCATTTT
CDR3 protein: CASRTDRYSNQPQHF

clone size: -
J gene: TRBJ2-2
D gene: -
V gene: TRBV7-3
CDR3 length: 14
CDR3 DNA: TGTGCCAGCAGCTTCGGACAGAGAACCGGGGAGCTGTTTTTT
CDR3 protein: CASSFGQRTGELFF

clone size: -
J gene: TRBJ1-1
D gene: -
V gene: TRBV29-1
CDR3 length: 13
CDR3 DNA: TGCAGTGCTGAACTGAACGAGGGGACTGAAGCTTTCTTT
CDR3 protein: CSAELNEGTEAFF

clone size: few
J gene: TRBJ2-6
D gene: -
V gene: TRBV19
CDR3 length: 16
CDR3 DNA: TGTGCCAGTAGTATCGACACGCCGTCTGGGGCCAACGTCCTGACTTTC
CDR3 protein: CASSIDTPSGANVLTF

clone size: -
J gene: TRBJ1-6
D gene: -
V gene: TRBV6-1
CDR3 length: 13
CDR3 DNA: TGTGCCAGCAGTTCGGCAGGGAATTCACCCCTCCACTTT
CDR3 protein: CASSSAGNSPLHF

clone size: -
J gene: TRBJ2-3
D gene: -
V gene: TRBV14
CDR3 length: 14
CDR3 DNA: TGTGCCAGCAGCCAAGAAAGGGCGATCCATACGCAGTATTTT
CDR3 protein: CASSQERAIHTQYF

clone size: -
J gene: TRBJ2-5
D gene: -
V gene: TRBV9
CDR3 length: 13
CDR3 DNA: TGTGCCAGCAGGGCTTCGGGCCAAGAGACCCAGTACTTC
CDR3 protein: CASRASGQETQYF

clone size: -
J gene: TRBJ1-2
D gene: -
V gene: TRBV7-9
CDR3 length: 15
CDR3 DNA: TGTGCCAGCAGCTTCGACAGCAGGGCTAACTATGGCTACACCTTC
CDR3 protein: CASSFDSRANYGYTF

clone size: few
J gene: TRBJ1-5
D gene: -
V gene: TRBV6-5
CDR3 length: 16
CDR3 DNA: TGTGCCAGCAGTTACTCAGGGGCAGCTAACAATCAGCCCCAGCATTTT
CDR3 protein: CASSYSGAANNQPQHF

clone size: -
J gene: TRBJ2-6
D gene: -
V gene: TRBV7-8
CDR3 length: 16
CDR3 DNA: TGTGCCAGCAGCTTAATGGGGAGCTCTGGGGCCAACGTCCTGACTTTC
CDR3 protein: CASSLMGSSGANVLTF

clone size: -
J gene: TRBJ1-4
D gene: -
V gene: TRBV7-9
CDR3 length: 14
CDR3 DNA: TGTGCCAGCAGCTCAATCGGGGAGGCGGAAAAACTGTTTTTT
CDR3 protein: CASSSIGEAEKLFF

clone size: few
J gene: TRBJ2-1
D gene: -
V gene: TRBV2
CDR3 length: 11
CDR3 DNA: TGTGCCAGCAGTGAAAACTGGGCCCCGTTCTTC
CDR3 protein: CASSENWAPFF

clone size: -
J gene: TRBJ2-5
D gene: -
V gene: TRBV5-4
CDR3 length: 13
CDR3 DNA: TGTGCCAGCAGCTTGACCAGCGGAGAGACCCAGTACTTC
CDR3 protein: CASSLTSGETQYF

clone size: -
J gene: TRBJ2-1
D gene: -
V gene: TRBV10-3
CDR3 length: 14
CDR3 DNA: TGTGCCATCAGTGGGACAACGAGGTACAATGAGCAGTTCTTC
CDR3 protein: CAISGTTRYNEQFF

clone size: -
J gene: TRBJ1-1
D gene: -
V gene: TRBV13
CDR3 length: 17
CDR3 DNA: TGTGCCAGCAGCTTAAGGACCGAGACTTATTGGACCACTGAAGCTTTCTTT
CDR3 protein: CASSLRTETYWTTEAFF

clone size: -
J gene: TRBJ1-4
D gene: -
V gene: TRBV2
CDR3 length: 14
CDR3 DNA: TGTGCCAGCAGTGCAAATAGGGTGGAGGAAAAACTGTTTTTT
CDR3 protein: CASSANRVEEKLFF

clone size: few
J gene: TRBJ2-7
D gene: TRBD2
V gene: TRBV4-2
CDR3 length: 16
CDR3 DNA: TGTGCCAGCAGCCCCCTCGGCCTAGCGGGGGGTGGCGAGCAGTACTTC
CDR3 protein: CASSPLGLAGGGEQYF

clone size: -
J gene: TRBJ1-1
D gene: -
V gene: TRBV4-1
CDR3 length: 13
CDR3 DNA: TGCGCCAGCAGCCAAGAGTCGGGGACCTGGGCTTTCTTT
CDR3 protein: CASSQESGTWAFF

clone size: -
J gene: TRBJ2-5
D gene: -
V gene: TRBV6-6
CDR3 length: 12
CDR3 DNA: TGTGCCAGCAGAACCTCCCAAGAGACCCAGTACTTC
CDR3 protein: CASRTSQETQYF

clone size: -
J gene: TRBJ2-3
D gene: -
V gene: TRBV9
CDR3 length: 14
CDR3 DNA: TGTGCCAGCAGCTTCTCCGGCGGGCAAGATACGCAGTATTTT
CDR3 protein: CASSFSGGQDTQYF

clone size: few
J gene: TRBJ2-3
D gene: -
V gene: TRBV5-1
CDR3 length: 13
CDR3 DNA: TGCGCCAGCAGGTCTAGCGGCACAGATACGCAGTATTTT
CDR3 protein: CASRSSGTDTQYF

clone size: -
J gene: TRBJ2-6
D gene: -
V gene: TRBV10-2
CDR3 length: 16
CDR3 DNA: TGCGCCAGCAGTGTTGACTATGCGTCTGGGGCCAACGTCCTGACTTTC
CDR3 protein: CASSVDYASGANVLTF

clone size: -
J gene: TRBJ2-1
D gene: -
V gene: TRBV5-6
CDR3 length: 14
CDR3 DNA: TGTGCCAGCAGCTTCGGGAGAAGGGGCTATGAGCAGTTCTTC
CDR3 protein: CASSFGRRGYEQFF

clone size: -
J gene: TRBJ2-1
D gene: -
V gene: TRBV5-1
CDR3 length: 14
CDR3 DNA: TGCGCCAGCAGCTTGGCCGAGGGTTTCAATGAGCAGTTCTTC
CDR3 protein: CASSLAEGFNEQFF

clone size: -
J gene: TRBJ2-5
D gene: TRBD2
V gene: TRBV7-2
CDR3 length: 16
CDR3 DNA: TGTGCCAGCAGCTTCGGACTAGCGGGGGTCCAAGAGACCCAGTACTTC
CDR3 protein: CASSFGLAGVQETQYF

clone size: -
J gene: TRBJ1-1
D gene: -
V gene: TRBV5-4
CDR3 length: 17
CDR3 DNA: TGTGCCAGCAGCTCCTACGGGACACCCTTAGGGAACACTGAAGCTTTCTTT
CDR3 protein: CASSSYGTPLGNTEAFF

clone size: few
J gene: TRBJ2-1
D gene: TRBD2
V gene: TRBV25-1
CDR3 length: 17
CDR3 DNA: TGTGCCAGCAGTGGGTCGAGCGGGGGGGCTCTCCAGAATGAGCAGTTCTTC
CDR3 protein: CASSGSSGGALQNEQFF

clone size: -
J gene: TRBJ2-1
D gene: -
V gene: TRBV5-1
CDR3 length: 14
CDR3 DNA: TGCGCCAGCAGCTTGGCCCAGGAGATCGATGAGCAGTTCTTC
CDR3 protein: CASSLAQEIDEQFF

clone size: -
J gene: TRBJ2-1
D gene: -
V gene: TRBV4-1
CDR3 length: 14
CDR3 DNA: TGCGCCAGCAGCCAAGATCGGTCGGGGAATGAGCAGTTCTTC
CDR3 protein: CASSQDRSGNEQFF

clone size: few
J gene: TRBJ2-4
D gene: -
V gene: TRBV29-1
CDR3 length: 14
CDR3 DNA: TGCAGCGTTGTGAGAGGGGAGGTGGGAAACATTCAGTACTTC
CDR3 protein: CSVVRGEVGNIQYF